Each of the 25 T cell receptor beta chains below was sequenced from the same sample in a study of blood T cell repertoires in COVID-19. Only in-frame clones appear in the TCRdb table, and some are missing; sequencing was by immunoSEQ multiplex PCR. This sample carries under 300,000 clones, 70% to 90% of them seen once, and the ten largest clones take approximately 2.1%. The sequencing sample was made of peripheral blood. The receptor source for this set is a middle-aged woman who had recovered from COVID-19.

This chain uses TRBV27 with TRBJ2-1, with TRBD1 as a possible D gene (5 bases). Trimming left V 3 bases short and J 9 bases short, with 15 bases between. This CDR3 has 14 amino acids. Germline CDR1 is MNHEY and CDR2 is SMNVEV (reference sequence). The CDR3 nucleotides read TGTGCCAGCAGTTTTTCGACAGCCCGCCGTGAGCAGTTCTTC. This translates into CASSFSTARREQFF.

The CDR3 DNA reads as TGTGCCAGCAGTCCTCCGACTAGATACGCCAAAAACATTCAGTACTTC. This codes for CASSPPTRYAKNIQYF. The chain uses TRBV6-8 and TRBJ2-4, with D perhaps matching TRBD2 (6 bases). Germline-derived CDR1 and CDR2 are MNHGY and SAAAGT. Trimming left V 5 bases short and J 1 base short, with 15 bases between. The CDR3 spans 16 residues.

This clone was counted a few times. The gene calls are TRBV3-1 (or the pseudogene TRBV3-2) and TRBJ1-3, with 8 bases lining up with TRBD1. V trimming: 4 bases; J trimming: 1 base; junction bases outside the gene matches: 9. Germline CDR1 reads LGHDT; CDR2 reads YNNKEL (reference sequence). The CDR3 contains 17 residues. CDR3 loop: CASSRTGSVGSGNTIYF. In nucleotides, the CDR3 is TGTGCCAGCAGCCGGACAGGGAGCGTTGGGTCTGGAAACACCATATATTTT.

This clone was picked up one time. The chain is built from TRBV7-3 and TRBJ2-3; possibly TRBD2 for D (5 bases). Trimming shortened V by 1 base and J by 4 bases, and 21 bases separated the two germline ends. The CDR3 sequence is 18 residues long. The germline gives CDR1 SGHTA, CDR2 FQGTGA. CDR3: CASSLIGDPGGSADTQYF. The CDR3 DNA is TGTGCCAGCAGCTTAATAGGAGACCCTGGAGGTTCCGCAGATACGCAGTATTTT.

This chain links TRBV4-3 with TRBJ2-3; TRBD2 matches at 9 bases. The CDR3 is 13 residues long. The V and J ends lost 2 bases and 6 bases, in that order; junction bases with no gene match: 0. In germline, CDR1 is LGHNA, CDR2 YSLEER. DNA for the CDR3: TGCGCCAGCAGCCAACTAGCGGGGGATACGCAGTATTTT. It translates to CASSQLAGDTQYF.

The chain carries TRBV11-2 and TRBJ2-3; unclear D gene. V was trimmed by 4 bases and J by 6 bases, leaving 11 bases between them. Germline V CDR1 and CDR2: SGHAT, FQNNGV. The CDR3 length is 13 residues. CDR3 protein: CASSSPPPDTQYF. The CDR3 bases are TGTGCCAGCAGCTCCCCCCCTCCGGATACGCAGTATTTT.

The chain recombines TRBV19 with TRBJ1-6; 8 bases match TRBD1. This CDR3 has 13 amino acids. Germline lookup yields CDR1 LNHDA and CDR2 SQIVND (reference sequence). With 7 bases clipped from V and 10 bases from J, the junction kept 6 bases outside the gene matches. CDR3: CASNDRGESPLHF. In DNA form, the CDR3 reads TGTGCCAGTAATGACAGGGGAGAATCACCCCTCCACTTT.

The CDR3 loop reads CASSIAHTSGRANEQFF. DNA for the CDR3: TGTGCCAGTAGTATAGCCCATACTAGCGGGAGGGCCAATGAGCAGTTCTTC. The gene calls are TRBV19 and TRBJ2-1; 13 bases line up with TRBD2. The CDR3 is 17 residues long. Trimming cost V 1 base and J 6 bases; bases outside gene matches: 6. CDR1 and CDR2 (germline): LNHDA, SQIVND (reference sequence).

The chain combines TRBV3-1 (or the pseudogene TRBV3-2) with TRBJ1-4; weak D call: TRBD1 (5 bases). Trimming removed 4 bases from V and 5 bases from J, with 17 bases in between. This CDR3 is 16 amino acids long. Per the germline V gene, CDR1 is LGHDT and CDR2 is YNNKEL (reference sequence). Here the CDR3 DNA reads TGTGCCAGCAGCCCAGGGTCTACAGGAACAAATGAAAAACTGTTTTTT. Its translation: CASSPGSTGTNEKLFF.

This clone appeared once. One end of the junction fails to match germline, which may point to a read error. The CDR3 region has the DNA TGTGCCAGCGGTAAAGTTAGTTCGGGAACGTCCGCCTTC. Amino acids: CASGKVSSGTSAF. This chain connects TRBV28 to TRBJ1-2; D not resolved. The CDR3 has 13 amino acids. Germline CDR1 and CDR2: MDHEN and SYDVKM.

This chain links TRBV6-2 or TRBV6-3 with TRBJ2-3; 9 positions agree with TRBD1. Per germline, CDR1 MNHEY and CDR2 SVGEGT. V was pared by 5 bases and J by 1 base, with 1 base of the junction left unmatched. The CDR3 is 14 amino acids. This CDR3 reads CASSRTGGTDTQYF. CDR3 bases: TGTGCCAGCAGTCGGACAGGGGGCACAGATACGCAGTATTTT.

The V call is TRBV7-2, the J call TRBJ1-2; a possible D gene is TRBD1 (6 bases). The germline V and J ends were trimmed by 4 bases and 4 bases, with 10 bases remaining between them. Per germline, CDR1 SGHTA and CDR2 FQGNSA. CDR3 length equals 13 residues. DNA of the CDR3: TGTGCCAGCAGCTCTGGGGGCCCCTATGGCTACACCTTC. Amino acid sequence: CASSSGGPYGYTF.

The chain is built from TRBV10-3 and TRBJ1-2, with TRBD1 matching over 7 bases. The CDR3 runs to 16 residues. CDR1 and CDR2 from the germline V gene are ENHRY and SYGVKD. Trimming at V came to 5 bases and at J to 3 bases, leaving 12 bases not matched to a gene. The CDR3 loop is CAISPTTPGTDYGYTF. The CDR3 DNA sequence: TGTGCCATCAGTCCTACAACCCCCGGGACAGACTATGGCTACACCTTC.

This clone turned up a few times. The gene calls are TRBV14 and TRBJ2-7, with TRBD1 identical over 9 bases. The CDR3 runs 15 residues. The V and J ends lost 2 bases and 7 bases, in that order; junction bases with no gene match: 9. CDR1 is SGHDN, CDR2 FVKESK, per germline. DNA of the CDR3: TGTGCCAGCAGCCAATGGACAGGGGCTCGTGGAGAGCAGTACTTC. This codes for CASSQWTGARGEQYF.

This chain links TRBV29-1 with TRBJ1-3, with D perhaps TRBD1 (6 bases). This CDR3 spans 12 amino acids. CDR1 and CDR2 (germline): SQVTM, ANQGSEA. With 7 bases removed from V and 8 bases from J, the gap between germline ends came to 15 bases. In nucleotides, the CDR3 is TGCAGCGCCTGGGGGCAGGAGTACACCATATATTTT. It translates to CSAWGQEYTIYF.

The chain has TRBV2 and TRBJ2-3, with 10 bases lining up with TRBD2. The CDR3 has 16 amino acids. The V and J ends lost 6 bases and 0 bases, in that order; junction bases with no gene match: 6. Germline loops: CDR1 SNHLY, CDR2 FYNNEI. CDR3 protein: CASSAGTSASTDTQYF. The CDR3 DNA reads TGTGCCAGCAGCGCCGGGACTAGCGCTAGCACAGATACGCAGTATTTT.

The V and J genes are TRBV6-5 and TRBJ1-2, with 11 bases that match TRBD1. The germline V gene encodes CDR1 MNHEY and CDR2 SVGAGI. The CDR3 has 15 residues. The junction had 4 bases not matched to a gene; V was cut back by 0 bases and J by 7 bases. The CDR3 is CASSYSRTGGSGYTF. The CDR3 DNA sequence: TGTGCCAGCAGTTACTCACGGACAGGGGGCAGTGGCTACACCTTC.

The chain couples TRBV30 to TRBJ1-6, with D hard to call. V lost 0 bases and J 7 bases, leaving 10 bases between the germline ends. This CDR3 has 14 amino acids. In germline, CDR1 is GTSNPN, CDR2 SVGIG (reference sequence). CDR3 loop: CAWSVTGSNSPLHF. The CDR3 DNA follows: TGTGCCTGGAGTGTAACCGGGTCAAATTCACCCCTCCACTTT.

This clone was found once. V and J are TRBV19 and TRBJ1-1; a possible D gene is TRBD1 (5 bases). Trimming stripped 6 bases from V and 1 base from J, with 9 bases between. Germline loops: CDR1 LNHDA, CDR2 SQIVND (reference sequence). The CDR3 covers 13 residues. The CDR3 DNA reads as TGTGCCAGTAGCCGACAGTCGAACACTGAAGCTTTCTTT. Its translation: CASSRQSNTEAFF.

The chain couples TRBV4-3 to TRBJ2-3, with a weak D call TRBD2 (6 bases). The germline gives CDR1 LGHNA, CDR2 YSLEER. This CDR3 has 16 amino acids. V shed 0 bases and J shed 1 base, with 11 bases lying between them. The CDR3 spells CASSQDRRGGTDTQYF. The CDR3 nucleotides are TGCGCCAGCAGCCAAGATCGGAGGGGTGGCACAGATACGCAGTATTTT.

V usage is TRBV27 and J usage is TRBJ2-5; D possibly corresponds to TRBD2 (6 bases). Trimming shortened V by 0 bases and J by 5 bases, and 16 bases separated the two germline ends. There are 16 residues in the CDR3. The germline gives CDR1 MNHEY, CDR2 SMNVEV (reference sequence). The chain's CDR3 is CASSLSWGLPQETQYF. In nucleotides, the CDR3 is TGTGCCAGCAGTTTATCGTGGGGACTGCCCCAGGAGACCCAGTACTTC.

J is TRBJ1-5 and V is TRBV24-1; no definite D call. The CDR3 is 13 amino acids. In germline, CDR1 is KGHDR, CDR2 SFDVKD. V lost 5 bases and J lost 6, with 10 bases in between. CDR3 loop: CATSADTAQPQHF. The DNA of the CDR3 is TGTGCCACCAGTGCCGACACTGCTCAGCCCCAGCATTTT.

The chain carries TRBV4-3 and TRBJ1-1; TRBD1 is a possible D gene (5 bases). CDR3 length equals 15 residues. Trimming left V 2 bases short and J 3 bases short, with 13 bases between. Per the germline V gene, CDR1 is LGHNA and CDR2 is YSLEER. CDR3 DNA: TGCGCCAGCAGCCAATTTCAGGGCACAGACACTGAAGCTTTCTTT. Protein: CASSQFQGTDTEAFF.

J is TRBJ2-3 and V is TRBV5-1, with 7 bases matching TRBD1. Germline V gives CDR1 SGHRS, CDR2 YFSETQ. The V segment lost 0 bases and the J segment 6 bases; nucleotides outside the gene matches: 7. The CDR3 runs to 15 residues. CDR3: CASSLGQGDVDTQYF. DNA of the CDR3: TGCGCCAGCAGCTTGGGACAGGGTGATGTGGATACGCAGTATTTT. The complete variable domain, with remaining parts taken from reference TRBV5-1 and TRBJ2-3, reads KAGVTQTPRYLIKTRGQQVTLSCSPISGHRSVSWYQQTPGQGLQFLFEYFSETQRNKGNFPGRFSGRQFSNSRSEMNVSTLELGDSALYLCASSLGQGDVDTQYFGPGTRLTVL.

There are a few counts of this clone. Here the CDR3 reads CAISESGTSGSSEQYF. The DNA for the CDR3 is TGTGCCATCAGTGAGTCCGGGACTAGCGGGAGTAGCGAGCAGTACTTC. The V and J genes are TRBV10-3 and TRBJ2-7, with TRBD2 identical over 14 bases. The CDR3 length is 16 residues. Germline V gene sequence: CDR1 ENHRY, CDR2 SYGVKD. The trim removed 0 bases at V and 6 bases at J, leaving 4 bases unmatched.